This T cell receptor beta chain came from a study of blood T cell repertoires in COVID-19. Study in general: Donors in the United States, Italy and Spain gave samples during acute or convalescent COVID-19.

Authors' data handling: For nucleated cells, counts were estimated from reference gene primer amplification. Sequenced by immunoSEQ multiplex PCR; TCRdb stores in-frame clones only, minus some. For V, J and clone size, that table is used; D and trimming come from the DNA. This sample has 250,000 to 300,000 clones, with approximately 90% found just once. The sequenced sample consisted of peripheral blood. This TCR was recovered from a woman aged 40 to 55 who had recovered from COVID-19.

The CDR3 is CASSPPLTGPVQTGELFF. DNA for the CDR3: TGTGCCAGCTCACCACCGTTGACAGGGCCAGTTCAGACCGGGGAGCTGTTTTTT. The chain combines TRBV18 with TRBJ2-2, with TRBD1 matching over 7 bases. V shed 0 bases, J shed 5 bases, and the junction held 12 bases outside the gene matches. Per the germline V gene, CDR1 is KGHSH and CDR2 is LQKENI. The length of the CDR3 is 18 residues.